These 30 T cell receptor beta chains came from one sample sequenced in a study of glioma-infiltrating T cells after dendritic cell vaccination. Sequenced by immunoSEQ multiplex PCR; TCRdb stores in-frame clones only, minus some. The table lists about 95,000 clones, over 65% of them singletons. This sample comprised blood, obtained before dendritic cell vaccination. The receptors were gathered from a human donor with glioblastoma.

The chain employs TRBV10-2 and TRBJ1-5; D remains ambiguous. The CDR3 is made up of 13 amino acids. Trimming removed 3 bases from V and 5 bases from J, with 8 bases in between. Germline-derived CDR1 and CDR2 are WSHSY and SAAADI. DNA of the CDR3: TGCGCCAGCAGTGAATCCCTCGATCAGCCCCAGCATTTT. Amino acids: CASSESLDQPQHF.

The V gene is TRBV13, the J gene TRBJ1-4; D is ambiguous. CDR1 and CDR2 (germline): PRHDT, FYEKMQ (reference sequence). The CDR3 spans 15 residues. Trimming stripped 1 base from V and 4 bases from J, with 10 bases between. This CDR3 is CASSLVLQNNEKLFF. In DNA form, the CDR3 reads TGTGCCAGCAGCTTAGTTCTCCAGAATAATGAAAAACTGTTTTTT.

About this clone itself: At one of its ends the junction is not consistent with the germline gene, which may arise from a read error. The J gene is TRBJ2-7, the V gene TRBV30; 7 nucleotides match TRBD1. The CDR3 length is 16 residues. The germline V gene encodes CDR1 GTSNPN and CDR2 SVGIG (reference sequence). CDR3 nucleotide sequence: TGTGCCTGGACTCCATACCACGGGACAGTCTCCCACGAGCAGTACTTC. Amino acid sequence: CAWTPYHGTVSHEQYF. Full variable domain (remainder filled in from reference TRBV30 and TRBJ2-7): SQTIHQWPATLVQPVGSPLSLECTVEGTSNPNLYWYRQAAGRGLQLLFYSVGIGQISSEVPQNLSASRPQDRQFILSSKKLLLSDSGFYLCAWTPYHGTVSHEQYFGPGTRLTVT.

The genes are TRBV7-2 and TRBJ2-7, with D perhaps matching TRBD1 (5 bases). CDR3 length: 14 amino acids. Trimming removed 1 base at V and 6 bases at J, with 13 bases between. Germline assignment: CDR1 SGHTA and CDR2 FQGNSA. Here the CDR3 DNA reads TGTGCCAGCAGCTTAGTGCAGGGCCCAGTCGAGCAGTACTTC. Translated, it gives CASSLVQGPVEQYF.

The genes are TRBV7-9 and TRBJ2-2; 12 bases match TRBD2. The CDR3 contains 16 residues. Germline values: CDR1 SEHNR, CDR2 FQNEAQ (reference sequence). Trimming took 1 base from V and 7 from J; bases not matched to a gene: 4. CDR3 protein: CASSLGLAGDGGELFF. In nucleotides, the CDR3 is TGTGCCAGCAGCTTAGGACTAGCGGGAGACGGCGGGGAGCTGTTTTTT.

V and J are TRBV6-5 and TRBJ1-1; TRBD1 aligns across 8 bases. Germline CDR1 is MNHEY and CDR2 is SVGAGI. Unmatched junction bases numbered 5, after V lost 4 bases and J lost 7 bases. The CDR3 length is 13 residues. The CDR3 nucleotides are TGTGCCAGCAGTTTAGACAGGGGTATTGAAGCTTTCTTT. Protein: CASSLDRGIEAFF.

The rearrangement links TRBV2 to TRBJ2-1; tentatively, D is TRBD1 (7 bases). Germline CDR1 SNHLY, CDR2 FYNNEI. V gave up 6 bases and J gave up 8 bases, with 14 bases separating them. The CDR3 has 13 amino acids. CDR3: CASSDREAHEQFF. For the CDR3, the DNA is TGTGCCAGCAGCGACAGGGAGGCTCATGAGCAGTTCTTC.

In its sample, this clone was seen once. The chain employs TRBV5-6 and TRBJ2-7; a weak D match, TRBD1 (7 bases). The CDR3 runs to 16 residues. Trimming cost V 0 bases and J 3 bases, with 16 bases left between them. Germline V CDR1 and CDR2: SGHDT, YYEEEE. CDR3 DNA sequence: TGTGCCAGCAGCTTGGCGGCAGGGGGGCTTTTCTACGAGCAGTACTTC. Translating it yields CASSLAAGGLFYEQYF.

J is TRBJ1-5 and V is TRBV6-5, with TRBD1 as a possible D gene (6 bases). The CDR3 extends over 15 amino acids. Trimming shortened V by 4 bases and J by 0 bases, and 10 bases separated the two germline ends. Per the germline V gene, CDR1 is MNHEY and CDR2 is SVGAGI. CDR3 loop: CASSWTVDSNQPQHF. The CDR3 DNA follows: TGTGCCAGCAGTTGGACAGTAGATAGCAATCAGCCCCAGCATTTT.

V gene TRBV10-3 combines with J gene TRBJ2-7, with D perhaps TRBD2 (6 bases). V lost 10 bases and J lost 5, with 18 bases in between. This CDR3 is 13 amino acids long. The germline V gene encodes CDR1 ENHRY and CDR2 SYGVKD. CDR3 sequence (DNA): TGTGCCACCATGAGCGGGCCACAGGACGAGCAGTACTTC. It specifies CATMSGPQDEQYF.

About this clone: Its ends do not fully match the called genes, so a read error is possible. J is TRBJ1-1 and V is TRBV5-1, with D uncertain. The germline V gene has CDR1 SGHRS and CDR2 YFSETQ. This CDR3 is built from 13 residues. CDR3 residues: CASSFLENAEAFF. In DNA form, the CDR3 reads TGCGCCAGCAGCTTTTTGGAGAACGCTGAAGCTTTCTTT.

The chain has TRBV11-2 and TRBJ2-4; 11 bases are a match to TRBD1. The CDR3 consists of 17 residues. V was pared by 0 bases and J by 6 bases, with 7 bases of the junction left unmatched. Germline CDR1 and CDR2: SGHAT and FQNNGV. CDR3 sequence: CASSLEVGGTGGNIQYF. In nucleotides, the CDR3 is TGTGCCAGCAGCTTAGAGGTTGGGGGGACAGGGGGAAACATTCAGTACTTC.

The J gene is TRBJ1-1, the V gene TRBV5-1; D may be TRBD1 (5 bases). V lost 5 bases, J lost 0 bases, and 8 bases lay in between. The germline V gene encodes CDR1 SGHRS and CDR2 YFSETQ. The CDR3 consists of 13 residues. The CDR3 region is CASRTVLNTEAFF. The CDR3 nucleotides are TGCGCCAGCAGGACAGTACTGAACACTGAAGCTTTCTTT.

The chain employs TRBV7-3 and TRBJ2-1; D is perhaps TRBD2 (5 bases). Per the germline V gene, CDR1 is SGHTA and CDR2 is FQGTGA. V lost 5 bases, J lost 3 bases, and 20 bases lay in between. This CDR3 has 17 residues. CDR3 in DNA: TGTGCCAGCAGCCCTAGCTCACCCCTTAGCTTCTACAATGAGCAGTTCTTC. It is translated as CASSPSSPLSFYNEQFF.

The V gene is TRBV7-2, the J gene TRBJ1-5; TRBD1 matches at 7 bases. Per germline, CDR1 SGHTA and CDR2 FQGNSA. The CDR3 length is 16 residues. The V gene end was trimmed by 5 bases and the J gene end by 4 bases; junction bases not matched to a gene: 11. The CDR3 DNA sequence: TGTGCCAGCAGCCTACATTCCAGGGGGTTTAATCAGCCCCAGCATTTT. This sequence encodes CASSLHSRGFNQPQHF.

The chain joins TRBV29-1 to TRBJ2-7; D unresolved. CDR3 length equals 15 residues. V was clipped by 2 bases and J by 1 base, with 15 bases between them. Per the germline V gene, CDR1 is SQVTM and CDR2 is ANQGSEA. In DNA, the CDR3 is TGCAGCGTTGAAAGCTCCAAAACAGATTCCTACGAGCAGTACTTC. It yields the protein CSVESSKTDSYEQYF.

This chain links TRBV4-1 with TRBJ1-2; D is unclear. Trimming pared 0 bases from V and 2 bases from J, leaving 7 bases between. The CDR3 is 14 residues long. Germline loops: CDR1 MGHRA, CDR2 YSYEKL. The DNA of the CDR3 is TGCGCCAGCAGCCAAGAAGTGCTAAACTATGGCTACACCTTC. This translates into CASSQEVLNYGYTF.

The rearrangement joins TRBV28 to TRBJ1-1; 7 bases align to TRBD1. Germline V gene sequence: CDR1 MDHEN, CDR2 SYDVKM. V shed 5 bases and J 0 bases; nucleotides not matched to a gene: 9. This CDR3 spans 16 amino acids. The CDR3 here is CASSPRGQLMNTEAFF. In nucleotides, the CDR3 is TGTGCCAGCAGTCCGCGGGGACAGCTCATGAACACTGAAGCTTTCTTT.

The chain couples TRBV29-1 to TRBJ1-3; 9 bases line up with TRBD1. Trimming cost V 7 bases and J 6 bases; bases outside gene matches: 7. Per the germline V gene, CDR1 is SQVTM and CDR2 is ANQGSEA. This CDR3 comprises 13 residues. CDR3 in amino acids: CSALGQGQNTIYF. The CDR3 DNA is TGCAGCGCGCTGGGACAGGGACAAAACACCATATATTTT.

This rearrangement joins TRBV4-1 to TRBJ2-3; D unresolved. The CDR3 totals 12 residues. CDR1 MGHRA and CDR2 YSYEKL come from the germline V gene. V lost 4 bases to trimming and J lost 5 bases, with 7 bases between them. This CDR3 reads CASSPTGDTQYF. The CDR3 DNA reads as TGCGCCAGCAGCCCAACTGGAGATACGCAGTATTTT.

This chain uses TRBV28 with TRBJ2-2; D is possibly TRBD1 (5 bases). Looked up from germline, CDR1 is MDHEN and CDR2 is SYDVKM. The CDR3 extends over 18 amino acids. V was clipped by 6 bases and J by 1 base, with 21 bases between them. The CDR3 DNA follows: TGTGCCAGCAGCTACACAGGACACTCCTTAGGGAACACCGGGGAGCTGTTTTTT. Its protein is CASSYTGHSLGNTGELFF. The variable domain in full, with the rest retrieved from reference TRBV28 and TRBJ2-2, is DVKVTQSSRYLVKRTGEKVFLECVQDMDHENMFWYRQDPGLGLRLIYFSYDVKMKEKGDIPEGYSVSREKKERFSLILESASTNQTSMYLCASSYTGHSLGNTGELFFGEGSRLTVL.

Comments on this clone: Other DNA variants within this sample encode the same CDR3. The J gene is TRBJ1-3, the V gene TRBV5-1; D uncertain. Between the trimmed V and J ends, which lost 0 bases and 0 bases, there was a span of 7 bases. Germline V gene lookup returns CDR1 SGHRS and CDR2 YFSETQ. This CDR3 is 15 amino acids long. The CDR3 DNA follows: TGCGCCAGCAGCTTGGCCCCAGGCTCTGGAAACACCATATATTTT. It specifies CASSLAPGSGNTIYF.

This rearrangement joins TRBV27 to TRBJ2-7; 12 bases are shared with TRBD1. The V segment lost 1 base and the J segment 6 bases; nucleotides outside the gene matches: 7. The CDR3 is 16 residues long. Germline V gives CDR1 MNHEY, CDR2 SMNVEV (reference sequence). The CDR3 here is CASSLLTGTGGVEQYF. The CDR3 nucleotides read TGTGCCAGCAGTTTATTGACCGGGACAGGGGGCGTCGAGCAGTACTTC.

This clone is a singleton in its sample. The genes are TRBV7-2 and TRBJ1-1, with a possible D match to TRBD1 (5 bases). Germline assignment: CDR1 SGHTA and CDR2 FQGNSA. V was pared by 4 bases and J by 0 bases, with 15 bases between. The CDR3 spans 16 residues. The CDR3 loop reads CASSSLAGLMNTEAFF. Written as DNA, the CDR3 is TGTGCCAGCAGCTCCCTGGCAGGGCTCATGAACACTGAAGCTTTCTTT.

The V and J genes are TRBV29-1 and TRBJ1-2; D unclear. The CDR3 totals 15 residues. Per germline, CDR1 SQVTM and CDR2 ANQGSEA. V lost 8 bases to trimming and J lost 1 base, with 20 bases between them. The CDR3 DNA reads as TGCAGCCTCCGTGAAGCTGGGAGAAGTAACTATGGCTACACCTTC. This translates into CSLREAGRSNYGYTF.

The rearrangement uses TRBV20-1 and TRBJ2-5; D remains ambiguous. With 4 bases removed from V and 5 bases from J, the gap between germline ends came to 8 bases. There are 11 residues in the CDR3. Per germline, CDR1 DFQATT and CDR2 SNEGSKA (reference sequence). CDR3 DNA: TGCAGTGCTATTGATCGGGAGACCCAGTACTTC. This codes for CSAIDRETQYF.

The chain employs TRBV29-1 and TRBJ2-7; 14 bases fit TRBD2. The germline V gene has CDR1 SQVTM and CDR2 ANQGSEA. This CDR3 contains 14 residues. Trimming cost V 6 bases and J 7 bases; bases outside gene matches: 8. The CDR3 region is CSVVGLAGVGEQYF. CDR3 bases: TGCAGCGTCGTGGGACTAGCGGGAGTTGGGGAGCAGTACTTC.

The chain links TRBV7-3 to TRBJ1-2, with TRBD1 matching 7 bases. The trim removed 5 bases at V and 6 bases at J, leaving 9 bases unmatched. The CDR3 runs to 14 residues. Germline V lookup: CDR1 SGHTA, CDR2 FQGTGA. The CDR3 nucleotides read TGTGCCAGCAGCGCGATCGGGACAGACGATGGCTACACCTTC. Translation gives CASSAIGTDDGYTF.

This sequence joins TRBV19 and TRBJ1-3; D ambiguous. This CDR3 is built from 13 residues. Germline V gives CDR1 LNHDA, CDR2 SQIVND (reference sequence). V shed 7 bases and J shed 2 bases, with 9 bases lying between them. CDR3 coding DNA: TGTGCCAGTATGAGGGCGGCTGGAAACACCATATATTTT. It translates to CASMRAAGNTIYF.

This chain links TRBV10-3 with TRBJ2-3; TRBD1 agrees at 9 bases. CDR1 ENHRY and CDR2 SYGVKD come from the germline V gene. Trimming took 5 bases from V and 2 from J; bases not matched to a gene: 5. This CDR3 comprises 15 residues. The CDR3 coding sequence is TGTGCCATCAGTTCCGGGACAGGGAACACAGATACGCAGTATTTT. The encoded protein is CAISSGTGNTDTQYF.